This T cell receptor (beta chain) was retrieved from a study of cytomegalovirus exposure and HLA in healthy donors. Findings and limits, study-wide: Later on, an analysis found that several of the most significant clusters appeared to be linked to common viral pathogens, which included parvovirus B19. Researchers reported in a later analysis that a missense DCLRE1C variant was tied to TCR beta V- and J-gene trimming.

Use of 60 Vbeta and 13 Jbeta primers characterized the PCR. In the study's own analysis: Later reanalysis found 60 million to 90 million unique TCR beta chains, around 10 million of them shared. The assay was immunoSEQ multiplex PCR, and TCRdb's table has in-frame clones only and misses some. That table is the source of V, J and clone size, and D and trimming were worked out from the DNA. Of about 150,000 clones detected, 60% to 70% appear once; the ten largest clones hold roughly 7%. This clone has a handful of counts. The antigen is undetermined. What was sequenced was PBMCs. The receptor's source is an older woman in good health and CMV-seropositive.

The CDR3 loop reads CASRIAQGVSYGYTF. The CDR3 DNA reads as TGTGCCAGCAGGATCGCACAGGGGGTTAGCTATGGCTACACCTTC. The V call is TRBV28, the J call TRBJ1-2; 8 bases align to TRBD1. There are 15 residues in the CDR3. V trimming: 6 bases; J trimming: 4 bases; junction bases outside the gene matches: 10. Germline V gives CDR1 MDHEN, CDR2 SYDVKM.